Each of the 9 T cell receptor beta chains below was sequenced from the same sample in a study of T cells in Graves' hyperthyroidism and ophthalmopathy. The source material, RNA transcripts, was used to amplify TCR beta CDR3 regions. When the TCR CDR3 underwent first-round RT-PCR, the HTBI primer set was used. TCRdb fed the multiplex PCR reads into MiXCR, producing one record per CDR3 protein. In the table there are about 680,000 distinct CDR3 sequences, approximately 40% of which are singletons. Sequencing input: blood. These receptor sequences come from a woman in her forties with Graves' hyperthyroidism.

With regard to this clonotype: A much larger clone sits a single nucleotide away, making a read error possible. The chain uses TRBV10-1 and TRBJ2-7, with 10 bases identical to TRBD1. This CDR3 region has 15 residues. Per germline, CDR1 WNHNN and CDR2 SYGVQD (reference sequence). CDR3 bases: TGCGCCAGCAGGGCCGGGACAGGGGAGATATACGTGCAGTACTTC. Its translation: CASRAGTGEIYVQYF.

The chain links TRBV2 to TRBJ2-5; D may be TRBD1 (6 bases). This CDR3 is built from 16 residues. Trimming removed 4 bases from V and 1 base from J, with 16 bases in between. The germline CDR1 and CDR2 sequences are SNHLY and FYNNEI. The CDR3 nucleotides read TGTGCCAGCAGTGGAGGGGCAGGGGATATCCAAGAGACCCAGTACTTC. Residues: CASSGGAGDIQETQYF.

In its sample, this clonotype was seen many times. The chain combines TRBV20-1 with TRBJ2-5, with 8 nucleotides matching TRBD2. This CDR3 is 14 amino acids long. The trim removed 0 bases at V and 5 bases at J, leaving 5 bases unmatched. Germline CDR1 and CDR2: DFQATT and SNEGSKA (reference sequence). CDR3 coding DNA: TGCAGTGCTAGAGAGACTAGCGTGATGGAGACCCAGTACTTC. This sequence encodes CSARETSVMETQYF.

This clonotype was seen only a few times. The V call is TRBV27, the J call TRBJ2-5; a possible D gene is TRBD2 (7 bases). This CDR3 comprises 14 residues. Trimming shortened V by 10 bases and J by 5 bases, and 20 bases separated the two germline ends. Germline loops: CDR1 MNHEY, CDR2 SMNVEV (reference sequence). CDR3 residues: CATQFGGRRETQYF. The CDR3 DNA reads TGTGCCACGCAGTTCGGGGGGCGCAGGGAGACCCAGTACTTC.

This clonotype was seen a few times. This rearrangement joins TRBV2 to TRBJ2-3; D may be TRBD1 or TRBD2 (5 bases each). Looked up from germline, CDR1 is SNHLY and CDR2 is FYNNEI. Between the trimmed V and J ends, which lost 5 bases and 6 bases, there was a span of 15 bases. This CDR3 region has 14 residues. The CDR3 is CASSKPSGADTQYF. CDR3 nucleotides: TGTGCCAGCAGTAAGCCTTCCGGGGCTGATACGCAGTATTTT.

This clonotype was seen just once. This rearrangement joins TRBV25-1 to TRBJ2-7; 8 bases align to TRBD2. There are 15 residues in the CDR3. Germline-derived CDR1 and CDR2 are MGHDK and SYGVNS. The V and J ends lost 5 bases and 3 bases, in that order; junction bases with no gene match: 9. As DNA, the CDR3 is TGTGCCAGCAGTCCGTCCCACGGGAGGGACTACGAGCAGTACTTC. This encodes CASSPSHGRDYEQYF.

This clonotype has at least ten counts. This chain connects TRBV19 to TRBJ1-1; no clear D gene. V was shortened by 5 bases and J by 2 bases, with 15 bases between the two germline ends. The CDR3 loop spans 15 amino acids. Per germline, CDR1 LNHDA and CDR2 SQIVND (reference sequence). This chain's CDR3 is CASSLSPTTNTEAFF. The DNA for the CDR3 is TGTGCCAGTAGTTTATCTCCCACCACTAACACTGAAGCTTTCTTT.

The rearrangement uses TRBV7-9 and TRBJ1-1; D unclear. Per the germline V gene, CDR1 is SEHNR and CDR2 is FQNEAQ (reference sequence). This CDR3 region has 15 residues. V was trimmed by 0 bases and J by 3 bases, leaving 11 bases between them. For the CDR3, the DNA is TGTGCCAGCAGCTTAGCGCACGGAAGGGACACTGAAGCTTTCTTT. Residues: CASSLAHGRDTEAFF.

This clonotype was recorded a few times. V and J are TRBV2 and TRBJ1-2; no definite D call. Germline V gives CDR1 SNHLY, CDR2 FYNNEI. The V and J ends lost 5 bases and 2 bases respectively, with 15 bases between them. This CDR3 comprises 15 residues. The CDR3 nucleotides are TGTGCCAGCAGTATATACCGAGGCTCAAACTATGGCTACACCTTC. Translating gives CASSIYRGSNYGYTF.